These 24 T cell receptor beta chains were sequenced from one sample in a study of blood T cell repertoires in COVID-19. Profiling relied on immunoSEQ multiplex PCR, and the TCRdb table lists in-frame clones only, not all of them. Altogether about 25,000 clones are present, roughly 87% being singletons, with the ten largest covering about 8%. The sample consisted of peripheral blood. The receptors shown here come from a man over 45 with active COVID-19.

The V call is TRBV5-4, the J call TRBJ2-7; 11 bases match TRBD1. This CDR3 contains 14 residues. The V gene end was trimmed by 4 bases and the J gene end by 3 bases; junction bases not matched to a gene: 3. Germline V gene data show CDR1 as SGHNT and CDR2 as YYREEE (reference sequence). The CDR3 coding sequence is TGTGCCAGCAGCAGCGGGACAGGGGGCTACGAGCAGTACGTC. Protein: CASSSGTGGYEQYV.

For this clone: The sample holds other DNA sequences that translate to the same CDR3. The chain employs TRBV28 and TRBJ2-2; TRBD1 aligns across 7 bases. This CDR3 is 16 amino acids long. Germline V gene sequence: CDR1 MDHEN, CDR2 SYDVKM. V shed 3 bases, J shed 2 bases, and the junction held 6 bases outside the gene matches. CDR3 nucleotides: TGTGCCAGCAGTTTTTTGGGGACAGCTAACACCGGGGAGCTGTTTTTT. Its protein product is CASSFLGTANTGELFF.

This clone was seen a few times. This chain uses TRBV27 with TRBJ2-3; D possibly corresponds to TRBD1 (6 bases). Trimming shortened V by 5 bases and J by 0 bases, and 15 bases separated the two germline ends. There are 16 residues in the CDR3. Germline V gene lookup returns CDR1 MNHEY and CDR2 SMNVEV (reference sequence). CDR3 loop: CASSRPDSYSTDTQYF. The CDR3 DNA sequence: TGTGCCAGCAGTCGGCCGGACAGCTATAGCACAGATACGCAGTATTTT.

This chain's CDR3 is CASSPPGQGVLAFF. CDR3 nucleotides: TGTGCCAGCAGCCCCCCGGGACAGGGGGTTTTAGCTTTCTTT. This rearrangement joins TRBV2 to TRBJ1-1; 11 nucleotides align to TRBD1. The CDR3 has 14 amino acids. J gave up 10 bases and V 6 bases, and 10 bases lay outside the gene matches. Looked up from germline, CDR1 is SNHLY and CDR2 is FYNNEI.

The gene calls are TRBV18 and TRBJ1-4, with 9 bases matching TRBD1. V shed 4 bases, J shed 8 bases, and the junction held 8 bases outside the gene matches. The CDR3 runs 15 residues. CDR1 KGHSH and CDR2 LQKENI come from the germline V gene. The CDR3 DNA reads as TGTGCCAGCTCACGACCCGGGACAGGGAAGGAAAAACTGTTTTTT. This gives the protein CASSRPGTGKEKLFF. Combining the CDR3 with reference TRBV18 and TRBJ1-4 gives the whole variable domain NAGVMQNPRHLVRRRGQEARLRCSPMKGHSHVYWYRQLPEEGLKFMVYLQKENIIDESGMPKERFSAEFPKEGPSILRIQQVVRGDSAAYFCASSRPGTGKEKLFFGSGTQLSVL.

The chain employs TRBV14 and TRBJ1-1, with TRBD1 matching over 7 bases. Germline trimming cut 3 bases from V and 0 bases from J; bases unmatched to any gene: 16. This CDR3 spans 19 amino acids. Germline V gives CDR1 SGHDN, CDR2 FVKESK. The CDR3 loop reads CASSHRPFTTGDMNTEAFF. Here the CDR3 DNA reads TGTGCCAGCAGCCACCGACCGTTTACCACAGGGGACATGAACACTGAAGCTTTCTTT.

This clone was counted once. The chain joins TRBV4-2 to TRBJ2-3; D is unresolved. CDR3 size: 15 residues. From germline, CDR1 is LGHNA and CDR2 YNFKEQ. Between the trimmed V and J ends, which lost 0 bases and 6 bases, there was a span of 13 bases. The DNA for the CDR3 is TGTGCCAGCAGCCAAGAAGCTCAGGCTGTCGATACGCAGTATTTT. This translates into CASSQEAQAVDTQYF.

The chain has TRBV5-6 and TRBJ2-7; D perhaps matches TRBD2 (5 bases). The germline V gene encodes CDR1 SGHDT and CDR2 YYEEEE. This CDR3 is 13 amino acids long. Trimming left V 2 bases short and J 12 bases short, with 18 bases between. The CDR3 DNA reads as TGTGCCAGCAGCTTTCGGGGTCGGGCAGTACTGTACTTC. This gives the protein CASSFRGRAVLYF.

This clone was seen only once. This chain joins TRBV19 and TRBJ2-7; D remains unclear. Germline assignment: CDR1 LNHDA and CDR2 SQIVND (reference sequence). The CDR3 runs to 10 residues. As DNA, the CDR3 is TGTGCCAGTAGTATCAGCGCATTCAGCGTC. It yields the protein CASSISAFSV.

This sequence joins TRBV14 and TRBJ2-1; 7 bases match TRBD1. The CDR3 loop spans 16 amino acids. Germline V lookup: CDR1 SGHDN, CDR2 FVKESK. The V segment lost 4 bases and the J segment 0 bases; nucleotides outside the gene matches: 6. CDR3 region: CASSLLQGSSYNEQFF. The DNA for the CDR3 is TGTGCCAGCAGCCTCCTACAGGGGAGCTCCTACAATGAGCAGTTCTTC.

The chain couples TRBV19 to TRBJ1-2, with D perhaps matching TRBD1 (6 bases). Deletions cut 11 bases from V and 4 bases from J, with 14 bases between. The CDR3 is 12 amino acids. Germline values: CDR1 LNHDA, CDR2 SQIVND (reference sequence). CDR3 coding DNA: TGTGCCTCTACCTTGGGGGCCTATGGCTACACCTTC. Amino acids: CASTLGAYGYTF.

The rearrangement links TRBV7-2 to TRBJ1-4; D is unresolved. The CDR3 is made up of 15 amino acids. CDR1 and CDR2 (germline): SGHTA, FQGNSA. Between the trimmed V and J ends, which lost 1 base and 3 bases, there was a span of 9 bases. In DNA form, the CDR3 reads TGTGCCAGCAGCTTAGTCGGGATGGCTAATGAAAAACTGTTTTTT. Translation gives CASSLVGMANEKLFF.

The V and J genes are TRBV5-1 and TRBJ1-1; 8 bases match TRBD1. This CDR3 has 14 amino acids. Germline V gene lookup returns CDR1 SGHRS and CDR2 YFSETQ. V trimming: 0 bases; J trimming: 11 bases; junction bases outside the gene matches: 9. The chain's CDR3 is CASSLVTGGSDAFF. In DNA, the CDR3 is TGCGCCAGCAGCTTGGTCACAGGGGGTTCAGACGCTTTCTTT.

This sequence joins TRBV6-5 and TRBJ1-1; 7 bases agree with TRBD1. Germline-derived CDR1 and CDR2 are MNHEY and SVGAGI. The V and J ends lost 2 bases and 4 bases, in that order; junction bases with no gene match: 10. The length of the CDR3 is 16 residues. CDR3 sequence reads: CASSYEADWTGTEAFF. CDR3 DNA: TGTGCCAGCAGTTACGAAGCCGATTGGACAGGCACTGAAGCTTTCTTT.

The chain recombines TRBV6-5 with TRBJ2-7; D might be TRBD1 (5 bases). The CDR3 runs to 14 residues. Trimming cost V 2 bases and J 0 bases, with 8 bases left between them. Germline values: CDR1 MNHEY, CDR2 SVGAGI. The CDR3 coding sequence is TGTGCCAGCAGTTACGGTCAGGGCTCCTACGAGCAGTACTTC. It yields the protein CASSYGQGSYEQYF.

This chain uses TRBV12-3 or TRBV12-4 with TRBJ2-5, with a possible D match to TRBD1 (5 bases). Trimming took 3 bases from V and 3 from J, leaving 8 bases between them. This CDR3 has 13 amino acids. CDR3 amino acids: CASSFVTEETQYF. The CDR3 DNA is TGTGCCAGCAGTTTCGTGACAGAAGAGACCCAGTACTTC.

This chain joins TRBV10-1 and TRBJ2-1; TRBD2 aligns across 8 bases. Trimming cost V 3 bases and J 0 bases; bases outside gene matches: 7. The CDR3 sequence is 17 residues long. Per the germline V gene, CDR1 is WNHNN and CDR2 is SYGVQD (reference sequence). CDR3 sequence reads: CASSDNPAGDSYNEQFF. As DNA, the CDR3 is TGCGCCAGCAGTGATAATCCAGCGGGGGACTCCTACAATGAGCAGTTCTTC.

V and J are TRBV7-9 and TRBJ2-3; TRBD2 is a possible D gene (5 bases). The germline V gene encodes CDR1 SEHNR and CDR2 FQNEAQ (reference sequence). The CDR3 loop spans 14 amino acids. With 0 bases removed from V and 5 bases from J, the gap between germline ends came to 9 bases. The CDR3 DNA follows: TGTGCCAGCAGCTTAGCGGGAGTTTTAGATACGCAGTATTTT. Protein sequence: CASSLAGVLDTQYF.

The gene calls are TRBV4-3 and TRBJ2-5, with TRBD1 matching 9 bases. Germline CDR1 reads LGHNA; CDR2 reads YSLEER. The CDR3 spans 16 residues. The V segment lost 6 bases and the J segment 4 bases; nucleotides outside the gene matches: 12. Here the CDR3 reads CASSSFGTGTGETQYF. The CDR3 coding sequence is TGCGCCAGCAGTTCTTTTGGGACAGGGACGGGAGAGACCCAGTACTTC.

This chain uses TRBV6-4 with TRBJ2-3, with 7 bases aligning to TRBD1. The ends lost 6 bases at V and 1 base at J; junction bases unmatched: 4. This CDR3 spans 14 amino acids. Per germline, CDR1 MRHNA and CDR2 SNTAGT. The CDR3 nucleotides are TGTGCCAGCAGGCTCGACAGGGGCACAGATACGCAGTATTTT. This gives the protein CASRLDRGTDTQYF.

The chain couples TRBV10-1 to TRBJ2-3, with 12 bases lining up with TRBD2. The germline V gene encodes CDR1 WNHNN and CDR2 SYGVQD (reference sequence). This CDR3 contains 13 residues. V lost 9 bases, J lost 8 bases, and 6 bases stayed unmatched. The CDR3 DNA follows: TGCGCCAGAAGACTAGCGGGGGCCGTTACGCAGTATTTT. The encoded protein is CARRLAGAVTQYF.

The chain carries TRBV9 and TRBJ1-5; TRBD1 agrees at 8 bases. CDR1 and CDR2 (germline): SGDLS, YYNGEE. The CDR3 runs to 15 residues. V gave up 4 bases and J gave up 4 bases; unmatched junction bases: 7. The CDR3 is CASSPDRGGNQPQHF. The DNA of the CDR3 is TGTGCCAGCAGCCCCGACAGGGGTGGAAATCAGCCCCAGCATTTT.

The chain uses TRBV24-1 and TRBJ2-7; 8 nucleotides match TRBD2. The trim removed 4 bases at V and 6 bases at J, leaving 10 bases unmatched. Germline V gene data show CDR1 as KGHDR and CDR2 as SFDVKD. CDR3 length: 15 amino acids. CDR3 DNA: TGTGCCACCAGTGAACCGGGAGGGCCGATCGGCGAGCAGTACGTC. Its protein product is CATSEPGGPIGEQYV.

The chain is built from TRBV7-2 and TRBJ1-1, with D uncertain. V shed 3 bases and J shed 11 bases, with 16 bases lying between them. In germline, CDR1 is SGHTA, CDR2 FQGNSA. The CDR3 runs to 13 residues. CDR3 DNA: TGTGCCAGCAGCTTCAGAGAGGGCTCAACGGCTTTCTTT. Protein product: CASSFREGSTAFF.